The 20 T cell receptor beta chains given below trace back to one sample, sequenced in a study of siplizumab effects on memory and regulatory T cells. TCRdb's copy holds only in-frame clones and misses some; the assay was immunoSEQ multiplex PCR. Among tens of thousands of clones listed, 93% were seen once. Sequencing was carried out using CD8+ T cells sorted from blood. These receptors were obtained from a human donor in good health.

J is TRBJ2-1 and V is TRBV11-2; D gene unclear. Germline V gives CDR1 SGHAT, CDR2 FQNNGV. V dropped 3 bases and J dropped 8 bases, with 8 bases sitting between them. The CDR3 totals 12 residues. This CDR3 is CASSFLVDEQFF. The CDR3 region has the DNA TGTGCCAGCAGCTTCTTGGTCGATGAGCAGTTCTTC.

This rearrangement joins TRBV5-6 to TRBJ1-2; weak D call: TRBD1 (6 bases). Per germline, CDR1 SGHDT and CDR2 YYEEEE. This CDR3 comprises 13 residues. Trimming removed 4 bases at V and 5 bases at J, with 12 bases between. The CDR3 is CASSTEGGYGYTF. The CDR3 DNA sequence: TGTGCCAGCAGCACCGAAGGGGGGTATGGCTACACCTTC.

V and J are TRBV6-5 and TRBJ2-7; D may be TRBD1 or TRBD2 (6 bases each). V lost 5 bases and J lost 2, with 13 bases in between. The CDR3 is made up of 14 amino acids. CDR1 MNHEY and CDR2 SVGAGI come from the germline V gene. This CDR3 reads CASSLLGGTYEQYF. The CDR3 nucleotides read TGTGCCAGCAGTCTTCTAGGGGGGACCTACGAGCAGTACTTC.

V is TRBV11-2 and J is TRBJ2-7; D gene unclear. CDR3 length equals 13 residues. CDR1 and CDR2 (germline): SGHAT, FQNNGV. Trimming stripped 4 bases from V and 4 bases from J, with 11 bases between. The chain's CDR3 is CASSSDGWYEQYF. The CDR3, as DNA: TGTGCCAGCAGCTCTGATGGTTGGTACGAGCAGTACTTC.

The chain joins TRBV7-9 to TRBJ2-7; D gene ambiguous. The CDR3 has 16 residues. Germline V gene data show CDR1 as SEHNR and CDR2 as FQNEAQ (reference sequence). V shed 4 bases and J shed 2 bases, with 18 bases lying between them. DNA of the CDR3: TGTGCCAGCAGCTCGCTACCTGGCCATGGGCCCTACGAGCAGTACTTC. Amino acid sequence: CASSSLPGHGPYEQYF.

The rearrangement joins TRBV11-1 to TRBJ2-3, with D possibly matching TRBD1 (6 bases). Trimming cost V 5 bases and J 0 bases, with 18 bases left between them. The CDR3 extends over 17 amino acids. The germline V gene has CDR1 SGHAT and CDR2 FQDESV (reference sequence). The CDR3 sequence is CASSQIPGESSTDTQYF. DNA of the CDR3: TGTGCCAGCAGCCAAATCCCAGGGGAGTCTAGCACAGATACGCAGTATTTT.

By share, this clone ranks as medium-sized. This rearrangement joins TRBV18 to TRBJ2-1; possible D gene TRBD2, 6 bases. CDR1 and CDR2 from the germline V gene are KGHSH and LQKENI. Trimming cost V 6 bases and J 5 bases, with 14 bases left between them. The length of the CDR3 is 14 residues. The chain's CDR3 is CASSRDWTDNEQFF. The CDR3 bases are TGTGCCAGCTCGCGGGACTGGACGGACAATGAGCAGTTCTTC. Variable domain in full (rest from reference TRBV18 and TRBJ2-1): NAGVMQNPRHLVRRRGQEARLRCSPMKGHSHVYWYRQLPEEGLKFMVYLQKENIIDESGMPKERFSAEFPKEGPSILRIQQVVRGDSAAYFCASSRDWTDNEQFFGPGTRLTVL.

This clone was detected only a few times. The rearrangement links TRBV27 to TRBJ2-7; 11 bases align to TRBD1. Germline assignment: CDR1 MNHEY and CDR2 SMNVEV (reference sequence). V shed 6 bases, J shed 4 bases, and the junction held 5 bases outside the gene matches. This CDR3 has 14 amino acids. CDR3 in amino acids: CASRYGTGGYEQYF. The CDR3 bases are TGTGCCAGCAGATACGGGACAGGGGGTTACGAGCAGTACTTC.

The rearrangement uses TRBV5-1 and TRBJ2-7; the D gene is possibly TRBD1 (5 bases). The CDR3 is 15 residues long. CDR1 SGHRS and CDR2 YFSETQ come from the germline V gene. V gave up 0 bases and J gave up 1 base, with 11 bases separating them. Here the CDR3 reads CASSLDLRESYEQYF. CDR3 bases: TGCGCCAGCAGCTTGGATCTCAGGGAATCCTACGAGCAGTACTTC.

As regards this clone: This may be a read error, as it is one base from a much larger clone. In the same sample, other DNA sequences code for this CDR3. The V call is TRBV29-1, the J call TRBJ1-2; 9 bases match TRBD1. The germline gives CDR1 SQVTM, CDR2 ANQGSEA. This CDR3 is 14 amino acids long. The CDR3 spells CSVEPGQGDYGYTF. The CDR3 nucleotides read TGCAGCGTTGAACCGGGACAGGGAGACTATGGTTACACCTTC.

The CDR3 region has the DNA TGTGCCAGCAGCTCTCAGGGGGACTATGGCTACACCTTC. Residues: CASSSQGDYGYTF. The rearrangement links TRBV5-4 to TRBJ1-2, with TRBD1 identical over 7 bases. The CDR3 is 13 residues long. Germline assignment: CDR1 SGHNT and CDR2 YYREEE (reference sequence). V lost 3 bases, J lost 3 bases, and 2 bases stayed unmatched.

The rearrangement links TRBV10-3 to TRBJ2-2; TRBD2 matches at 10 bases. Per the germline V gene, CDR1 is ENHRY and CDR2 is SYGVKD. The CDR3 sequence is 13 residues long. V was clipped by 10 bases and J by 6 bases; unmatched bases: 5. Here the CDR3 DNA reads TGTGCCACCCTGAGCGGGGGGGCCGGGGAGCTGTTTTTT. This encodes CATLSGGAGELFF.

This rearrangement joins TRBV28 to TRBJ1-1; no definite D call. V lost 5 bases and J 0 bases, leaving 19 bases between the germline ends. From germline, CDR1 is MDHEN and CDR2 SYDVKM. This CDR3 comprises 17 residues. DNA of the CDR3: TGTGCCAGCAGTCCATATGCATCCGGGGTAATGAACACTGAAGCTTTCTTT. Protein: CASSPYASGVMNTEAFF.

This clone was observed a single time. The chain uses TRBV11-2 and TRBJ2-7; TRBD2 is a possible D gene (6 bases). This CDR3 region has 14 residues. Germline lookup yields CDR1 SGHAT and CDR2 FQNNGV. Trimming shortened V by 5 bases and J by 3 bases, and 14 bases separated the two germline ends. DNA of the CDR3: TGTGCCAGCAGCATCCCCGGGACTGGCTACGAGCAGTACTTC. It yields the protein CASSIPGTGYEQYF.

V and J are TRBV27 and TRBJ2-7; 10 bases are a match to TRBD1. CDR3 length equals 15 residues. The V gene's germline CDR1 is MNHEY and CDR2 SMNVEV (reference sequence). Trimming removed 4 bases from V and 7 bases from J; junction bases left unmatched: 10. CDR3 sequence (DNA): TGTGCCAGCAGTTCGGGACAGGGGATTTGGGTGGAGCAGTACTTC. This translates into CASSSGQGIWVEQYF.

The chain couples TRBV5-4 to TRBJ2-7; D is uncertain. The V gene lost 0 bases and the J gene lost 2 bases, with 9 bases spanning the gap. CDR3 length: 14 residues. Germline lookup yields CDR1 SGHNT and CDR2 YYREEE (reference sequence). For the CDR3, the DNA is TGTGCCAGCAGCTTGGTAGGAGCTCCCTACGAGCAGTACTTC. Translating gives CASSLVGAPYEQYF.

The V and J genes are TRBV27 and TRBJ1-1, with TRBD1 identical over 7 bases. V trimming: 6 bases; J trimming: 4 bases; junction bases outside the gene matches: 2. Germline CDR1 and CDR2: MNHEY and SMNVEV (reference sequence). The CDR3 loop spans 12 amino acids. CDR3 sequence: CASRTGSTEAFF. The CDR3 coding sequence is TGTGCCAGCAGGACAGGGAGCACTGAAGCTTTCTTT.

This rearrangement joins TRBV7-2 to TRBJ2-7; 8 nucleotides line up with TRBD2. The length of the CDR3 is 13 residues. V was pared by 5 bases and J by 4 bases, with 4 bases of the junction left unmatched. CDR1 is SGHTA and CDR2 is FQGNSA in the germline V gene. CDR3 sequence: CASSPPGGYEQYF. DNA of the CDR3: TGTGCCAGCAGCCCTCCGGGAGGGTACGAGCAGTACTTC.

This clone has just one count. The junction shows a germline mismatch at one end, possibly a read error. The chain uses TRBV6-5 and TRBJ1-5; D unclear. Germline V gene sequence: CDR1 MNHEY, CDR2 SVGAGI. CDR3 size: 15 residues. Here the CDR3 reads CANSTAGGGNQPQHF. CDR3 in DNA: TGTGCCAACAGTACGGCGGGAGGTGGGAATCAGCCCCAGCATTTT.

The chain combines TRBV2 with TRBJ2-7; D possibly corresponds to TRBD1 (6 bases). V was trimmed by 8 bases and J by 4 bases, leaving 12 bases between them. Per the germline V gene, CDR1 is SNHLY and CDR2 is FYNNEI. The CDR3 is 12 residues long. The CDR3 protein is CASDPGVYEQYF. Here the CDR3 DNA reads TGTGCCAGCGATCCAGGGGTTTACGAGCAGTACTTC. Looking up the rest from reference TRBV2 and TRBJ2-7 gives the full variable domain: EPEVTQTPSHQVTQMGQEVILRCVPISNHLYFYWYRQILGQKVEFLVSFYNNEISEKSEIFDDQFSVERPDGSNFTLKIRSTKLEDSAMYFCASDPGVYEQYFGPGTRLTVT.